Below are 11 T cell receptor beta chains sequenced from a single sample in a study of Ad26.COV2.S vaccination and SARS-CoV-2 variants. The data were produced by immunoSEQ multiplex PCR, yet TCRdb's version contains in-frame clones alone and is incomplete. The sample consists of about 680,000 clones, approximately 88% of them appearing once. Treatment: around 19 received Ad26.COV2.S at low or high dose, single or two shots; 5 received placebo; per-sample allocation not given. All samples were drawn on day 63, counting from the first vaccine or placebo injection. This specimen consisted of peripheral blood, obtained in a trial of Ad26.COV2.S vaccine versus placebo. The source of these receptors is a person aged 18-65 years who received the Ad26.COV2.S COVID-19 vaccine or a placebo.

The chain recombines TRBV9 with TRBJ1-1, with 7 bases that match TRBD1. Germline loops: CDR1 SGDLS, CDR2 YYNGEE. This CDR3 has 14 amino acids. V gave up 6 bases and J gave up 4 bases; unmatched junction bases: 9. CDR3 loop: CASNQQGSRTEAFF. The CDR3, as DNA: TGTGCCAGCAACCAACAGGGGTCGCGCACTGAAGCTTTCTTT.

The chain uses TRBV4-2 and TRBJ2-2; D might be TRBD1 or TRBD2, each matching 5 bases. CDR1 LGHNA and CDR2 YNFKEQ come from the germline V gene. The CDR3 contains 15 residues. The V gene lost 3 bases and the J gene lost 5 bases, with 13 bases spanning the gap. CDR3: CASSQGPDPTGELFF. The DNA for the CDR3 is TGTGCCAGCAGCCAGGGACCCGACCCGACCGGGGAGCTGTTTTTT.

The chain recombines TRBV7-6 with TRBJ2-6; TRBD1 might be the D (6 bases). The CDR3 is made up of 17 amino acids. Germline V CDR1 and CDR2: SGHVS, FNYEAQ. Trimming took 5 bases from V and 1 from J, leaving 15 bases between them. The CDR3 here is CASSRGQSQSGANVLTF. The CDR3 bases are TGTGCCAGCAGCCGCGGACAGTCACAATCTGGGGCCAACGTCCTGACTTTC.

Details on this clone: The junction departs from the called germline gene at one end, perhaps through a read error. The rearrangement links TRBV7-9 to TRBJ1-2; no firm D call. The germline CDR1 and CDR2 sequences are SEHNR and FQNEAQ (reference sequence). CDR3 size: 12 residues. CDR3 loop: CASSFLGRGYTF. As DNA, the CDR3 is TGCGCCAGCAGCTTTCTAGGGCGGGGCTACACCTTC.

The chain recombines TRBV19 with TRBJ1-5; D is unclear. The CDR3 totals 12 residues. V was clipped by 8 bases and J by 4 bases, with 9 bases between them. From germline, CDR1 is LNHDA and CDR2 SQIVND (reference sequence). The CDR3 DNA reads TGTGCCAGTGGACGGGTGAATCAGCCCCAGCATTTT. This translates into CASGRVNQPQHF.

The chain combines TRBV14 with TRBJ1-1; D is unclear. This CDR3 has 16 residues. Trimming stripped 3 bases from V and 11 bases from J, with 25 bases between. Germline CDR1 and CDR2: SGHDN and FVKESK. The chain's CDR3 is CASSQAKSTAPHSAFF. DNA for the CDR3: TGTGCCAGCAGCCAGGCTAAAAGCACAGCCCCTCACTCCGCTTTCTTT.

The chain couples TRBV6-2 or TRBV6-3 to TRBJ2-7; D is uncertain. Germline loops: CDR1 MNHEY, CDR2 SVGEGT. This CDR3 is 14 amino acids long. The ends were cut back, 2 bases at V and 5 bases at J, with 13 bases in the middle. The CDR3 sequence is CASSYATPVDEQYF. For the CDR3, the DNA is TGTGCCAGCAGTTACGCGACACCAGTGGACGAGCAGTACTTC.

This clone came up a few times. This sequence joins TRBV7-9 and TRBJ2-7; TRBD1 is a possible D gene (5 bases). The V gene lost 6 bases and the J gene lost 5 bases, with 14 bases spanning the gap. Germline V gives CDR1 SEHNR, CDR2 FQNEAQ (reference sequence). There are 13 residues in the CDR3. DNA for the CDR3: TGTGCCAGCAGTTCAGGGTGGGGCGACGAGCAGTACTTC. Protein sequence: CASSSGWGDEQYF.

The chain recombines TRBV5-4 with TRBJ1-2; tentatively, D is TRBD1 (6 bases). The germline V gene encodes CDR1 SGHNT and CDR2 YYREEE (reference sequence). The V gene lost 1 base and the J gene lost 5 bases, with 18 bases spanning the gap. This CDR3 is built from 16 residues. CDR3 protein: CASSLIGGTAGYGYTF. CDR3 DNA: TGTGCCAGCAGCTTGATAGGGGGAACGGCCGGATATGGCTACACCTTC.

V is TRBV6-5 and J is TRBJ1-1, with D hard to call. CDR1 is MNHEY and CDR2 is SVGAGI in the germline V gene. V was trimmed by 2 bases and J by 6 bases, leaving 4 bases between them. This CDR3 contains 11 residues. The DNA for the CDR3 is TGTGCCAGCAGTTACGGAGCTGAAGCTTTCTTT. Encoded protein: CASSYGAEAFF.

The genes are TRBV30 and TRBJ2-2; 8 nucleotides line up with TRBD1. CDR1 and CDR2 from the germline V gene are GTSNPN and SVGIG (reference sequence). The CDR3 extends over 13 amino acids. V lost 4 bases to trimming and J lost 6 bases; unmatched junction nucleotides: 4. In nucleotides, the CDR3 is TGTGCCTGGAACTCACAGGGGGCCGGGGAGCTGTTTTTT. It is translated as CAWNSQGAGELFF.